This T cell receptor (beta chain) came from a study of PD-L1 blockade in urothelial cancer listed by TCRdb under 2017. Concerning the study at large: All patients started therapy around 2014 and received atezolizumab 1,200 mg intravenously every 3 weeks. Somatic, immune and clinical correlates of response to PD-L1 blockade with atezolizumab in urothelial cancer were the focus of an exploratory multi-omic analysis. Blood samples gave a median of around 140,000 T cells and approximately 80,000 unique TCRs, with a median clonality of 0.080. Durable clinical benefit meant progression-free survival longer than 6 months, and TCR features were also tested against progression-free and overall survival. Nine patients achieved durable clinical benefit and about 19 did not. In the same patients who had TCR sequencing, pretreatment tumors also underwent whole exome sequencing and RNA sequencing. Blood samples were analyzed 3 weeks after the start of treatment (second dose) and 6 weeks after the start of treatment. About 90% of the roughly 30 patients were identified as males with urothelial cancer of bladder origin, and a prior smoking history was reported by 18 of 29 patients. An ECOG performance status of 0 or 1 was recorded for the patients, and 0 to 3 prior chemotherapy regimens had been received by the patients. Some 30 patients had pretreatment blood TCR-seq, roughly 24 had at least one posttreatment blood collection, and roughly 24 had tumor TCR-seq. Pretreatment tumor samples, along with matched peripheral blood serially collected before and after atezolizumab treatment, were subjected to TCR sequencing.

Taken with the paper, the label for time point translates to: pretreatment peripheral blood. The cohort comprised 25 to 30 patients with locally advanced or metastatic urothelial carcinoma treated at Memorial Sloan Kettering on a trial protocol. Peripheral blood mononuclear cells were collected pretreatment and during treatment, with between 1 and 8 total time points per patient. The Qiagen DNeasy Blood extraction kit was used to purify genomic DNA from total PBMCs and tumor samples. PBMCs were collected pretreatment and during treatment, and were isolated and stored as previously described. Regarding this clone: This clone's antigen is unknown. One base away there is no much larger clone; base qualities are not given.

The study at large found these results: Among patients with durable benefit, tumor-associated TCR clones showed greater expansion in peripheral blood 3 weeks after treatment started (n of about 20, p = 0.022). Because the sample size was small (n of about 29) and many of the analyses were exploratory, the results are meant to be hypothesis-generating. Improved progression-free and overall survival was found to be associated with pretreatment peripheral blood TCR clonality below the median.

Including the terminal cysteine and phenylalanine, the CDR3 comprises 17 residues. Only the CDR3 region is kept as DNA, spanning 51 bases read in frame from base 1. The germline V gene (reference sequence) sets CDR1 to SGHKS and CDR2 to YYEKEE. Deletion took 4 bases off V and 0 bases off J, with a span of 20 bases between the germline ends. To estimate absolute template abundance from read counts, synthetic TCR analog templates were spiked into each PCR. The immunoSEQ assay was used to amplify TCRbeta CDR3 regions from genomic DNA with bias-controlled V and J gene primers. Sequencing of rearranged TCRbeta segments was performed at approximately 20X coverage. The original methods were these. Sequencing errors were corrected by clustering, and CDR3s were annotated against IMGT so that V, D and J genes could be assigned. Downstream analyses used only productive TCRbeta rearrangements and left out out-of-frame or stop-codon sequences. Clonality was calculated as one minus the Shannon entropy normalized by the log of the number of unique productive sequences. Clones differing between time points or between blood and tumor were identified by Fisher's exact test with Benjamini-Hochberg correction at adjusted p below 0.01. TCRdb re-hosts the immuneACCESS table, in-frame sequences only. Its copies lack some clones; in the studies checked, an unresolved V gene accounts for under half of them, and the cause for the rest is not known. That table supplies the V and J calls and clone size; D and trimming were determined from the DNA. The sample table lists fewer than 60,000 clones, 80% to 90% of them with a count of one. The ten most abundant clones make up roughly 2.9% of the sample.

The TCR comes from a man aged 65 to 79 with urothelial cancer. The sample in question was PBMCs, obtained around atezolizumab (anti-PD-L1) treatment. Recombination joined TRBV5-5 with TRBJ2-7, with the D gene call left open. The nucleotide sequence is TGTGCCAGCAGCAGATCCGTCTCCGGGTATACCTCCTACGAGCAGTACTTC. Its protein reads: CASSRSVSGYTSYEQYF.